This T cell receptor (beta chain) stems from a study of HIV-infected patients and healthy controls. CDR3 size: 15 residues. V gave up 6 bases and J gave up 0 bases, with 12 bases separating them. Germline lookup yields CDR1 LGHDT and CDR2 YNNKEL (reference sequence). MiXCR, run by TCRdb on the 5' RACE reads, gives a single entry per CDR3 protein. Of some 17,000 distinct CDR3 sequences in the sample, over 15% were seen once. The chain joins TRBV3-1 to TRBJ2-1, with D unclear. Material: CD8+ T cells from blood. This TCR was sampled from a human donor in good health. The CDR3 region is CASSQTTSSYNEQFF. The DNA of the CDR3 is TGTGCCAGCAGTCAGACAACCAGCTCCTACAATGAGCAGTTCTTC.